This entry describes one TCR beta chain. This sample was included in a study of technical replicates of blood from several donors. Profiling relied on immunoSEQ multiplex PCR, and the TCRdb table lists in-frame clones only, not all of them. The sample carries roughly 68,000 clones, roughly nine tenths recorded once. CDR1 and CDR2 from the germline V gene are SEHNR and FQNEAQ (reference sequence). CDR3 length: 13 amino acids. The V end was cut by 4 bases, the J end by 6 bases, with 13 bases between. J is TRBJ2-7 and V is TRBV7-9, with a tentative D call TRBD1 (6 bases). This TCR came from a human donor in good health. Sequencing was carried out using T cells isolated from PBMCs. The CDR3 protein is CASSSPLDSEQYF. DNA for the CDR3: TGTGCCAGCAGCTCCCCACTGGACAGCGAGCAGTACTTC.